This T cell receptor (beta chain) emerged from a study of beta chain features in type 1 diabetes. Study-wide points: Type 1 diabetes patients showed a moderate but significant shortening of TCRB CDR3s in all four CD4+ subsets.

The sequenced template was cDNA made from the entire isolated RNA. TCRdb's copy holds only in-frame clones and misses some; the assay was immunoSEQ multiplex PCR. In the table there are more than 250,000 clones, 20% of which are singletons. The germline V gene has CDR1 GTSNPN and CDR2 SVGIG (reference sequence). V lost 0 bases, J lost 4 bases, and 10 bases lay in between. This CDR3 comprises 14 residues. This clone was picked up a small number of times. The antigen is not known. The receptor was isolated from a middle-aged woman with type 1 diabetes. V and J are TRBV30 and TRBJ1-5; D is undetermined. Input material: naive CD4+ T cells from blood. In DNA, the CDR3 is TGTGCCTGGAGTGTGGGAGTTTCGAATCAGCCCCAGCATTTT. Encoded protein: CAWSVGVSNQPQHF.